The 19 T cell receptor beta chains below come from one sample, sequenced in a study of T cells in Graves' hyperthyroidism and ophthalmopathy. Using RNA transcripts as the source, TCR beta CDR3 regions were amplified. HTBI primers were used for first-round RT-PCR of the TCR CDR3. TCRdb re-analysed the multiplex PCR reads in MiXCR, keeping a single row per CDR3 protein. The sample lists approximately 590,000 distinct CDR3 sequences; about a sixth were seen once. Material: blood. All receptors derive from a woman aged 25 to 39 with Graves' hyperthyroidism.

This clonotype was recorded at least ten times. Here the CDR3 reads CASRDRVDTQYF. The CDR3 coding sequence is TGTGCCAGCAGAGACAGGGTGGATACGCAGTATTTT. The chain uses TRBV6-2 or TRBV6-3 and TRBJ2-3, with TRBD1 identical over 7 bases. V shed 6 bases and J 6 bases; nucleotides not matched to a gene: 3. The CDR3 has 12 amino acids. Germline V gene sequence: CDR1 MNHEY, CDR2 SVGEGT.

In its sample, this clonotype was seen many times. The rearrangement uses TRBV28 and TRBJ2-1; TRBD1 aligns across 9 bases. This CDR3 spans 15 amino acids. Germline V gene data show CDR1 as MDHEN and CDR2 as SYDVKM. After removal of 6 bases from V and 8 bases from J, the junction contained 11 bases not matched to a gene. The CDR3 is CASSPIGTGRDEQFF. DNA of the CDR3: TGTGCCAGCAGCCCAATCGGGACAGGGAGGGATGAGCAGTTCTTC. The full variable domain, with the rest looked up from reference TRBV28 and TRBJ2-1, is DVKVTQSSRYLVKRTGEKVFLECVQDMDHENMFWYRQDPGLGLRLIYFSYDVKMKEKGDIPEGYSVSREKKERFSLILESASTNQTSMYLCASSPIGTGRDEQFFGPGTRLTVL.

The chain is built from TRBV4-3 and TRBJ2-7; D possibly corresponds to TRBD1 (5 bases). Germline loops: CDR1 LGHNA, CDR2 YSLEER. This CDR3 is built from 15 residues. The V end was cut by 0 bases, the J end by 6 bases, with 15 bases between. Here the CDR3 DNA reads TGCGCCAGCAGCCAAGATAGGACATGGCGAGGCGAGCAGTACTTC. It codes for CASSQDRTWRGEQYF.

This clonotype was found many times. The chain recombines TRBV7-8 with TRBJ2-3, with 11 bases lining up with TRBD2. This CDR3 has 16 amino acids. The trim removed 1 base at V and 6 bases at J, leaving 6 bases unmatched. Germline assignment: CDR1 SGHVS and CDR2 FQNEAQ. The CDR3 DNA is TGTGCCAGCAGCTTAGTAGCGGGAGGGCCGGGGGATACGCAGTATTTT. The encoded protein is CASSLVAGGPGDTQYF.

This clonotype was found a few times. The chain links TRBV6-1 to TRBJ2-7; 10 nucleotides line up with TRBD2. Germline lookup yields CDR1 MNHNS and CDR2 SASEGT. The V gene end was trimmed by 6 bases and the J gene end by 0 bases; junction bases not matched to a gene: 5. This CDR3 is built from 15 residues. CDR3 DNA: TGTGCCAGCAGGAAAGGACTAGCGGCCTCCTACGAGCAGTACTTC. As protein: CASRKGLAASYEQYF.

This clonotype was seen repeatedly, ten times or more. The chain recombines TRBV11-2 with TRBJ2-7; 10 bases agree with TRBD2. The CDR3 extends over 17 amino acids. Trimming removed 2 bases from V and 7 bases from J; junction bases left unmatched: 14. The V gene's germline CDR1 is SGHAT and CDR2 FQNNGV. CDR3 in DNA: TGTGCCAGCAGCTTATCCCCGGGACTAGCGAGTACGTTGGAGCAGTACTTC. It is translated as CASSLSPGLASTLEQYF.

The chain carries TRBV6-6 and TRBJ1-6; D ambiguous. The CDR3 is 17 residues long. In germline, CDR1 is MNHNY, CDR2 SVGAGI (reference sequence). Deletions cut 0 bases from V and 9 bases from J, with 18 bases between. CDR3 sequence: CASSYSSGPTQFSPLHF. The CDR3, as DNA: TGTGCCAGCAGTTACTCCTCGGGTCCTACCCAATTTTCACCCCTCCACTTT.

The rearrangement uses TRBV24-1 and TRBJ2-7; D may be TRBD2 (6 bases). CDR3 size: 17 residues. Looked up from germline, CDR1 is KGHDR and CDR2 is SFDVKD. Trimming pared 3 bases from V and 0 bases from J, leaving 17 bases between. The CDR3 bases are TGTGCCACCAGTGATCCCCCCGGTGGGGGGAGCTCCTACGAGCAGTACTTC. It yields the protein CATSDPPGGGSSYEQYF.

As regards this clonotype: It may be a read error: a sequence one base away is much more abundant. This rearrangement joins TRBV29-1 to TRBJ2-7; D may be TRBD2 (7 bases). Deletions cut 5 bases from V and 3 bases from J, with 17 bases between. Germline values: CDR1 SQVTM, CDR2 ANQGSEA. This CDR3 has 14 amino acids. The CDR3 reads CSVIGGGGYYEQYF. CDR3 DNA sequence: TGCAGCGTTATCGGGGGCGGGGGCTACTACGAGCAGTACTTC.

The sample holds a few counts of this clonotype. J is TRBJ2-3 and V is TRBV12-3 or TRBV12-4; D is uncertain. The V gene lost 3 bases and the J gene lost 2 bases, with 24 bases spanning the gap. The CDR3 totals 19 residues. In nucleotides, the CDR3 is TGTGCCAGCAGTTTTTTTTGGGCCCCTCCCGGCCCCTTCACAGATACGCAGTATTTT. The encoded protein is CASSFFWAPPGPFTDTQYF.

This clonotype was seen a handful of times. The chain joins TRBV5-4 to TRBJ2-2, with no clear D. Germline assignment: CDR1 SGHNT and CDR2 YYREEE (reference sequence). The CDR3 has 14 residues. The V end was cut by 4 bases, the J end by 6 bases, with 13 bases between. This CDR3 reads CASSRPQDPGELFF. The CDR3 DNA is TGTGCCAGCAGCCGTCCGCAGGATCCCGGGGAGCTGTTTTTT.

The table lists this clonotype with many counts. The chain carries TRBV5-1 and TRBJ2-3, with D maybe TRBD2 (6 bases). Germline loops: CDR1 SGHRS, CDR2 YFSETQ. Trimming pared 7 bases from V and 0 bases from J, leaving 18 bases between. This CDR3 is 16 amino acids long. As DNA, the CDR3 is TGCGCCAGCTCCCCCCTTAGCGGTCAGAGCACAGATACGCAGTATTTT. Translated: CASSPLSGQSTDTQYF.

This clonotype was detected a few times. The genes are TRBV6-2 or TRBV6-3 and TRBJ2-1; D is ambiguous. CDR3 size: 11 residues. V lost 2 bases, J lost 8 bases, and 4 bases lay in between. CDR1 is MNHEY, CDR2 SVGEGT, per germline. CDR3 residues: CASSYMDEQFF. CDR3 coding DNA: TGTGCCAGCAGTTACATGGATGAGCAGTTCTTC.

The rearrangement uses TRBV6-1 and TRBJ2-1; 7 bases fit TRBD2. CDR1 and CDR2 (germline): MNHNS, SASEGT. The CDR3 totals 14 residues. With 2 bases clipped from V and 9 bases from J, the junction kept 7 bases outside the gene matches. The CDR3 protein is CASSERLAGGEQFF. DNA of the CDR3: TGTGCCAGCAGTGAACGACTAGCCGGGGGTGAGCAGTTCTTC.

This clonotype was detected ten times or more. The V call is TRBV18, the J call TRBJ2-5; D is uncertain. Germline V gene sequence: CDR1 KGHSH, CDR2 LQKENI. The CDR3 runs 13 residues. The V gene lost 3 bases and the J gene lost 5 bases, with 10 bases spanning the gap. The CDR3: CASSPDLGETQYF. As DNA, the CDR3 is TGTGCCAGCTCACCTGACCTGGGGGAGACCCAGTACTTC.

The chain uses TRBV11-2 and TRBJ2-1, with D perhaps matching TRBD1 (6 bases). The CDR3 is 17 amino acids. V gave up 5 bases and J gave up 6 bases, with 23 bases separating them. Germline V gives CDR1 SGHAT, CDR2 FQNNGV. The CDR3, as DNA: TGTGCCAGCAGCCTTCGTGGGGGCCCCGAGGCGGGCAATGAGCAGTTCTTC. It specifies CASSLRGGPEAGNEQFF.

The chain couples TRBV6-5 to TRBJ1-4; D is ambiguous. V shed 0 bases and J shed 5 bases, with 7 bases lying between them. The CDR3 length is 14 residues. Germline assignment: CDR1 MNHEY and CDR2 SVGAGI. The CDR3 bases are TGTGCCAGCAGTTACTCGGCCGAGAATGAAAAACTGTTTTTT. This sequence encodes CASSYSAENEKLFF.

This clonotype has at least ten counts. This chain links TRBV20-1 with TRBJ2-3; D is unresolved. V was cut by 3 bases and J by 3 bases, with 7 bases left in between. The CDR3 has 12 amino acids. CDR1 and CDR2 from the germline V gene are DFQATT and SNEGSKA (reference sequence). DNA of the CDR3: TGCAGTGCTAGCAGTGAAACAGATACGCAGTATTTT. Translation: CSASSETDTQYF.

This clonotype has more than one count but fewer than ten. The V gene is TRBV14, the J gene TRBJ2-1; tentatively, D is TRBD2 (5 bases). Per the germline V gene, CDR1 is SGHDN and CDR2 is FVKESK. This CDR3 has 18 amino acids. Trimming took 1 base from V and 6 from J, leaving 22 bases between them. The CDR3 region has the DNA TGTGCCAGCAGCCAAGTATTCCCCGGGCTAGCAGTAACCAATGAGCAGTTCTTC. This translates into CASSQVFPGLAVTNEQFF.